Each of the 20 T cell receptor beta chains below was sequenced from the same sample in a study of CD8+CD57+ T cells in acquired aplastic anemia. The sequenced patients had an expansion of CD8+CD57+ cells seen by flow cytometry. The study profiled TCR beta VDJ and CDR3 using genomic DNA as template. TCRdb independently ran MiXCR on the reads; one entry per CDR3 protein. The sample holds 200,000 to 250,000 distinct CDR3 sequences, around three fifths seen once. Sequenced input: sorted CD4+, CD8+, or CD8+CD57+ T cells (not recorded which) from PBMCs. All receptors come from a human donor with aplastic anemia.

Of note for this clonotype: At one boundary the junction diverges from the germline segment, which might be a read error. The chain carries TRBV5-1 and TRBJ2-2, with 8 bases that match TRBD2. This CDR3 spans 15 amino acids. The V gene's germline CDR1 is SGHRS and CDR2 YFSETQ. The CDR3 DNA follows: TGTGCCAGCAGCGTAGGTCGACTAGCGAACCGGGAGCTGTTTTTT. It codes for CASSVGRLANRELFF. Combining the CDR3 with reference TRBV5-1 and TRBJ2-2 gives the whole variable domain KAGVTQTPRYLIKTRGQQVTLSCSPISGHRSVSWYQQTPGQGLQFLFEYFSETQRNKGNFPGRFSGRQFSNSRSEMNVSTLELGDSALYLCASSVGRLANRELFFGEGSRLTVL.

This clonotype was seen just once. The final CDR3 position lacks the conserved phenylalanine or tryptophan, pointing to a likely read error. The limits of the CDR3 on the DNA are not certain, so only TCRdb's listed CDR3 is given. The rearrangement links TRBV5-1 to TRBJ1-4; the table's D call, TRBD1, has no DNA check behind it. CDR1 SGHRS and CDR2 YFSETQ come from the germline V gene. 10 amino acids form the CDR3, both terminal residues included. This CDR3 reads CASSLYGGGI.

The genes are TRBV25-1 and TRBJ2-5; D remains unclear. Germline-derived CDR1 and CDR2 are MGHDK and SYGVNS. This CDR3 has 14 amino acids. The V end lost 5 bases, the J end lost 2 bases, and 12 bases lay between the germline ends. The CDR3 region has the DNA TGTGCCAGCAGTAAAAGGACCGCACAAGAGACCCAGTACTTC. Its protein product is CASSKRTAQETQYF.

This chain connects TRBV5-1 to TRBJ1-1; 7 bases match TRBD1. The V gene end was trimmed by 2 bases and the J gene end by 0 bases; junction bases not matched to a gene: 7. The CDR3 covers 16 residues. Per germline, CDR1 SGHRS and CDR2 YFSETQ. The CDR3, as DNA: TGCGCCAGCAGCTTTACAGGGGTGGTGATGAACACTGAAGCTTTCTTT. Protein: CASSFTGVVMNTEAFF.

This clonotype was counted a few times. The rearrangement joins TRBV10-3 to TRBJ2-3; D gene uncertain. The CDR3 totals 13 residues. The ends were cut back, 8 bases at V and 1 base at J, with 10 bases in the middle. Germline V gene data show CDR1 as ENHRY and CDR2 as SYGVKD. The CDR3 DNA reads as TGTGCCATCCTTGACGGGCGCACAGATACGCAGTATTTT. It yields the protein CAILDGRTDTQYF.

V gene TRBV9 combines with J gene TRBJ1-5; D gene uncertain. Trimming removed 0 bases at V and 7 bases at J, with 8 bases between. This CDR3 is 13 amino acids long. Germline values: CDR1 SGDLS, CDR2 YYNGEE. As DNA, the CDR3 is TGTGCCAGCAGCGTAGACGGAGTCCAGCCCCAGCATTTT. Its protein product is CASSVDGVQPQHF.

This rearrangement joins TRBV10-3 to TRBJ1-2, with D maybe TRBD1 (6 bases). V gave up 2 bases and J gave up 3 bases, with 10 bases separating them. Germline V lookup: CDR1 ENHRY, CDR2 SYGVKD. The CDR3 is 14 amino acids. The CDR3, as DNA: TGTGCCATCAGTGAGGACAGGAGGGACTATGGCTACACCTTC. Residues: CAISEDRRDYGYTF.

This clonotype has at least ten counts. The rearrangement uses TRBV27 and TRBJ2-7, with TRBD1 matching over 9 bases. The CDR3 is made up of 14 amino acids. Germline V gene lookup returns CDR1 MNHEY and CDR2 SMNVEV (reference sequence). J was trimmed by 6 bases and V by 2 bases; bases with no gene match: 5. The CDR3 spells CASSLIQGASEQYF. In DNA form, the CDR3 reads TGTGCCAGCAGTTTAATACAGGGGGCCAGCGAGCAGTACTTC.

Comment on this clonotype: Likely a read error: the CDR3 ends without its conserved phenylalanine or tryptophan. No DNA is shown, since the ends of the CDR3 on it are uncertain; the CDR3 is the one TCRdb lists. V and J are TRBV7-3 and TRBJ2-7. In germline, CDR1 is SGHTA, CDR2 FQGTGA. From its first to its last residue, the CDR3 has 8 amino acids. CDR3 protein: CASSLASP.

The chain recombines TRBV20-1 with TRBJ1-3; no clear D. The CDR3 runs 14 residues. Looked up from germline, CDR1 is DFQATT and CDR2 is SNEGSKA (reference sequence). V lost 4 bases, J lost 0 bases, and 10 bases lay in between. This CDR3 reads CSATDNFSGNTIYF. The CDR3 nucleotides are TGCAGTGCTACGGATAATTTCTCTGGAAACACCATATATTTT.

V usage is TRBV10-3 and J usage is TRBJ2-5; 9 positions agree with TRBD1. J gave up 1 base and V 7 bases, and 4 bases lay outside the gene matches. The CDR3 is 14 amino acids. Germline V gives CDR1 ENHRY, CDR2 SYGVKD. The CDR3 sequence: CAIKTGGGQETQYF. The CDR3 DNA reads TGTGCCATCAAGACAGGGGGGGGCCAAGAGACCCAGTACTTC.

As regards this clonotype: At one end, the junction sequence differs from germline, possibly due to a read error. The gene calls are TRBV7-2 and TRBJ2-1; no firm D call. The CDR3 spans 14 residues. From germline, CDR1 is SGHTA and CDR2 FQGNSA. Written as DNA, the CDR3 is TGTGCCAGCAGCTTATTCAACCGGCAGTTAGAGCGGTTCTTC. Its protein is CASSLFNRQLERFF.

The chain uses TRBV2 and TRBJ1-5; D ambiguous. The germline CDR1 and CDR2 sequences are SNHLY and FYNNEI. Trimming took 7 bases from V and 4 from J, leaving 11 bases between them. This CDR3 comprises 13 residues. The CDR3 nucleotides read TGTGCCAGCACATTCGCGGGGAATCAGCCCCAGCATTTT. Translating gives CASTFAGNQPQHF.

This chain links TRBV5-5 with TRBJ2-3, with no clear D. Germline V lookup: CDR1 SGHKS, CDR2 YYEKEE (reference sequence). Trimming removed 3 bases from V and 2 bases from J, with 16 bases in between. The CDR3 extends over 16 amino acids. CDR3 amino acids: CASSSSEPSATDTQYF. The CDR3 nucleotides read TGTGCCAGCAGCTCTTCGGAGCCGTCGGCCACAGATACGCAGTATTTT.

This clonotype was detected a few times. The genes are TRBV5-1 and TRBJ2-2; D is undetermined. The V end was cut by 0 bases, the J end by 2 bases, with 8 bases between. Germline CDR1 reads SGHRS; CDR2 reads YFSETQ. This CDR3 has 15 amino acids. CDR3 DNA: TGCGCCAGCAGCTTGGGCGGTACTAACACCGGGGAGCTGTTTTTT. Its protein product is CASSLGGTNTGELFF.

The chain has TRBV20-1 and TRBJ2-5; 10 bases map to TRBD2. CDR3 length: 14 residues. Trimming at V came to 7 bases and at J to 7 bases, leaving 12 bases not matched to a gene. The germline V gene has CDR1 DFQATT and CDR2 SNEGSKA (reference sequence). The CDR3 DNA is TGCAGTGTCCTCGTAAGTAGGACTAGCGGGACCCAGTACTTC. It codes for CSVLVSRTSGTQYF.

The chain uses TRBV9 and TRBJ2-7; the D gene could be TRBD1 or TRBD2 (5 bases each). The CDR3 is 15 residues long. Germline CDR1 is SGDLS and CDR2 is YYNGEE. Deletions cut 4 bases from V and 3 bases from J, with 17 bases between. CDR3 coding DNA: TGTGCCAGCAGCCAGCTAGCCGGGACGAACTACGAGCAGTACTTC. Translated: CASSQLAGTNYEQYF.

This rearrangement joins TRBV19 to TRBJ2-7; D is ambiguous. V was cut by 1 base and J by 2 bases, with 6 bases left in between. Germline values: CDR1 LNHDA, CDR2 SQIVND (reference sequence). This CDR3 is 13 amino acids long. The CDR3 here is CASSIGWAYEQYF. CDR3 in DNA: TGTGCCAGTAGTATAGGTTGGGCCTACGAGCAGTACTTC.

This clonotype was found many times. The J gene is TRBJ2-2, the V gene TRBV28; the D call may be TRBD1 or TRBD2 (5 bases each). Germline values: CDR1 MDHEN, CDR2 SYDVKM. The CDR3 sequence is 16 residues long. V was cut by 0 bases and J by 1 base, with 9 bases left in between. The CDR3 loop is CASSLCGTGNTGELFF. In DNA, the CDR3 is TGTGCCAGCAGTTTATGCGGGACGGGGAACACCGGGGAGCTGTTTTTT. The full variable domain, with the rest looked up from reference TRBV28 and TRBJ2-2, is DVKVTQSSRYLVKRTGEKVFLECVQDMDHENMFWYRQDPGLGLRLIYFSYDVKMKEKGDIPEGYSVSREKKERFSLILESASTNQTSMYLCASSLCGTGNTGELFFGEGSRLTVL.

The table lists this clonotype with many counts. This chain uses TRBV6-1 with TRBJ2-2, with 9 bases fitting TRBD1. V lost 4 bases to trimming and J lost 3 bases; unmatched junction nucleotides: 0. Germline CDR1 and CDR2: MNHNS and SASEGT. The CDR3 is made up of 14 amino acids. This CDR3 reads CASSGQGDTGELFF. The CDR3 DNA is TGTGCCAGCAGTGGACAGGGGGACACCGGGGAGCTGTTTTTT.